This T cell receptor (beta chain) came from a study of vaccination effects on CD4 cells after COVID-19. In regard to this clone: Its matching antigen is unknown.

Assay used: immunoSEQ multiplex PCR; TCRdb lists only in-frame clones, some missing. The repertoire holds around 81,000 clones, with around 74% as singletons. The CDR3 contains 15 residues. Germline V gene lookup returns CDR1 SGHTA and CDR2 FQGTGA. The V gene end was trimmed by 5 bases and the J gene end by 7 bases; junction bases not matched to a gene: 6. Viral peptide pool expansion of antigen-specific CD4+ T cells preceded sequencing in the ViraFEST assay. Cells that had been cultured for nine to eleven days were the source of isolated CD4+ T cells. Participants got two doses of BNT162b2 or mRNA-1273 vaccine. Half-medium exchanges with IL-2 medium took place on days 3 and 7.

The receptor was derived from a human donor who received a COVID-19 vaccine. The input for sequencing was CD4+ T cells from PBMCs cultured with HCoV-OC43 spike peptides, taken after COVID-19 vaccination. The subset: HCoV-OC43 spike overlapping peptide pool stimulation. This sequence joins TRBV7-3 and TRBJ2-1, with TRBD2 identical over 12 bases. The CDR3 DNA sequence: TGTGCCAGCAGCCCCGCTAGCGGGGGGGTAAATGAGCAGTTCTTC. Translating gives CASSPASGGVNEQFF.